This T cell receptor (beta chain) appears in the sequencing data of a study of T-cell reconstitution after alpha-beta-depleted transplantation in children. In this sample, this clonotype turned up many times. Researchers prepared the TCRbeta library using unique molecular identifiers, the study reports. MiXCR, applied by TCRdb to the PCR reads, yields one record per CDR3 protein. The sample lists hundreds of thousands of distinct CDR3 sequences, roughly 15% seen once, with 0.9% to 1.2% in the top ten. This receptor was taken from a human donor who donated a stem cell graft to a child with acute myeloid leukemia. The sequenced sample was PBMCs from the stem cell graft donor, obtained from the stem cell graft.

CDR3: CASSYDRDGRDTGELFF. CDR3 DNA: TGTGCCAGCAGTTACGACAGGGACGGGAGGGACACCGGGGAGCTGTTTTTT. This chain connects TRBV6-5 to TRBJ2-2; possibly TRBD2 for D (8 bases). The CDR3 is 17 amino acids. Trimming cost V 2 bases and J 3 bases, with 16 bases left between them. Germline lookup yields CDR1 MNHEY and CDR2 SVGAGI.